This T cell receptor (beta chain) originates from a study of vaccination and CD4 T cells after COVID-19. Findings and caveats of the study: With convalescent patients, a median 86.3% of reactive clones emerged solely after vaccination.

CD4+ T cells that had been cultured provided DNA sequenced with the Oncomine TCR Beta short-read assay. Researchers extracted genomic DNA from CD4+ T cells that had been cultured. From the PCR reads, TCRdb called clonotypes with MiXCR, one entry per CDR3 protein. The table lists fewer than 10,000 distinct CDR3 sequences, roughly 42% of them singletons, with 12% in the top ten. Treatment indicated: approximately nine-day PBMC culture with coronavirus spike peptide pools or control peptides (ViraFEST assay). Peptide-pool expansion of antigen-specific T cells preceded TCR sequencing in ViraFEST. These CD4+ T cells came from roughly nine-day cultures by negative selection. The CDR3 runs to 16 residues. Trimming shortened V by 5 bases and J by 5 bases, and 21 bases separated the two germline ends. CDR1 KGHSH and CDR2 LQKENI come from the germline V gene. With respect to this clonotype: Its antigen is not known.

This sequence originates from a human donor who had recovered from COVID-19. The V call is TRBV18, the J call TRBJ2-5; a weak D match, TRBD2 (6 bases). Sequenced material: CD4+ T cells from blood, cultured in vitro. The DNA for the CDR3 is TGTGCCAGCTCAATGGGACTTTCACTTACGGGGGAGACCCAGTACTTC. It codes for CASSMGLSLTGETQYF. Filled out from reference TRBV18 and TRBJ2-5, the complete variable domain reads NAGVMQNPRHLVRRRGQEARLRCSPMKGHSHVYWYRQLPEEGLKFMVYLQKENIIDESGMPKERFSAEFPKEGPSILRIQQVVRGDSAAYFCASSMGLSLTGETQYFGPGTRLLVL.